This T cell receptor (beta chain) was captured by sequencing in a study of identical twins. V was trimmed by 1 base and J by 4 bases, leaving 10 bases between them. The CDR3 extends over 13 amino acids. The germline V gene encodes CDR1 DFQATT and CDR2 SNEGSKA (reference sequence). This clonotype was detected only a few times. All donors comprised healthy Caucasians. TCRdb ran MiXCR on the 5' RACE reads and lists one entry per CDR3 protein. The profile shows around 280,000 distinct CDR3 sequences, approximately 8% of them singletons. The same sample was also studied in work on yellow fever vaccine responses in identical twins.

The clonotype comes from a woman aged 18-29 years in good health. The sequenced sample was memory (CD45RO+) T cells sorted from blood. This chain connects TRBV20-1 to TRBJ2-5; possible D gene TRBD1, 5 bases. The DNA of the CDR3 is TGCAGTGCTAGAGGGGGCAGGGTAGAGACCCAGTACTTC. Amino acid sequence: CSARGGRVETQYF.